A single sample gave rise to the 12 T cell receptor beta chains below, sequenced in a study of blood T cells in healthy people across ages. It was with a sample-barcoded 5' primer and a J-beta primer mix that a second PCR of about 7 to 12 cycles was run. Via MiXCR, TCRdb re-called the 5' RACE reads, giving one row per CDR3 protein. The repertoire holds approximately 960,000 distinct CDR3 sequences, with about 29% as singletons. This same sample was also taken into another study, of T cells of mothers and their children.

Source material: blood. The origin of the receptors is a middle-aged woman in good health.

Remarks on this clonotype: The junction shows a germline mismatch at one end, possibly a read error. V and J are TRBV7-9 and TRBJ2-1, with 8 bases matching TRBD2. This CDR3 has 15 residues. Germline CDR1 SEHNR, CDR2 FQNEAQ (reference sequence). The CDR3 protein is CASSFGSGDYSEQFF. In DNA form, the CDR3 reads TGTGCCAGCAGCTTTGGTAGCGGGGACTACAGTGAGCAGTTCTTC.

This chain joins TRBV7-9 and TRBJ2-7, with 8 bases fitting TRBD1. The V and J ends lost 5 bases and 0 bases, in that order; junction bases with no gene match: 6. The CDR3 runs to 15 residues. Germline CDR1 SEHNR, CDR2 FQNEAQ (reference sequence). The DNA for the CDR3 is TGTGCCAGCAGCCCGGGACAGGTGGCCTCCTACGAGCAGTACTTC. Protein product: CASSPGQVASYEQYF.

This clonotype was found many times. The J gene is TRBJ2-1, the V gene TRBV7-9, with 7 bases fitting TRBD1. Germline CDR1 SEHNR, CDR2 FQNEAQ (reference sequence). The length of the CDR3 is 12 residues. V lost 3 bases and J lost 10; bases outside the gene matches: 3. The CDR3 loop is CASSFRTGEQFF. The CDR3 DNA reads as TGTGCCAGCAGCTTCCGGACAGGCGAGCAGTTCTTC.

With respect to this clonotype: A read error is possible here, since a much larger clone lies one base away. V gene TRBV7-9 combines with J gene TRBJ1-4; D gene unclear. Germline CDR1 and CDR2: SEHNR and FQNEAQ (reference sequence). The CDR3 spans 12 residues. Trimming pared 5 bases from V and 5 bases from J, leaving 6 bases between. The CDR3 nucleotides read TGTGCCAGCAGCGCGGGGAATGAAAAACTGTTTTTT. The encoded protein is CASSAGNEKLFF. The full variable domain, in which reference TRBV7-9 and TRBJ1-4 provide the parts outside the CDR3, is DTGVSQNPRHKITKRGQNVTFRCDPISEHNRLYWYRQTLGQGPEFLTYFQNEAQLEKSRLLSDRFSAERPKGSFSTLEIQRTEQGDSAMYLCASSAGNEKLFFGSGTQLSVL.

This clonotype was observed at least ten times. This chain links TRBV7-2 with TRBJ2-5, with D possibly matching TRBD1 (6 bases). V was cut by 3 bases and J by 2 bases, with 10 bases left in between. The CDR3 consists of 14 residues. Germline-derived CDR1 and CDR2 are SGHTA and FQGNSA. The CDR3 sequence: CASSFLTGQETQYF. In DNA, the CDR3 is TGTGCCAGCAGCTTCTTGACAGGACAAGAGACCCAGTACTTC.

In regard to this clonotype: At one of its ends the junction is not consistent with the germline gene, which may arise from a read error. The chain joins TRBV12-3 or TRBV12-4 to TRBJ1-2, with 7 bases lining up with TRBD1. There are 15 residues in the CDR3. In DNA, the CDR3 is TGTGCCAGCGGTTTCGCGACAGGGTGGAACTATGGCTACACCTTC. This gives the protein CASGFATGWNYGYTF.

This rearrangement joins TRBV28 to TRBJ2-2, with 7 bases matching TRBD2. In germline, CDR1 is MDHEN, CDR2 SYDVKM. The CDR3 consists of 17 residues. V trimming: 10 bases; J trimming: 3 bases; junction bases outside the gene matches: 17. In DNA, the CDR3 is TGTGCCACCTACGAATCGATTGGGGGAGGGGACACCGGGGAGCTGTTTTTT. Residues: CATYESIGGGDTGELFF.

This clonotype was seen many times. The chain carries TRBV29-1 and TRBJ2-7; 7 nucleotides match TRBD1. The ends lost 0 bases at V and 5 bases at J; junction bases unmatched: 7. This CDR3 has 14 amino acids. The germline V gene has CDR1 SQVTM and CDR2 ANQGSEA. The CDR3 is CSVEDQEQGNEQYF. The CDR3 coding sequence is TGCAGCGTTGAAGATCAGGAACAGGGGAACGAGCAGTACTTC.

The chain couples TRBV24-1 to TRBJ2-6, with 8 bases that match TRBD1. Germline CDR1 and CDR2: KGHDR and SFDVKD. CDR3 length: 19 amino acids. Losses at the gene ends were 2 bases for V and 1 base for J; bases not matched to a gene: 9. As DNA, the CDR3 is TGTGCCACCAGTGATTCTACAGGGGGTGGCTTTTCTGGGGCCAACGTCCTGACTTTC. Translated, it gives CATSDSTGGGFSGANVLTF.

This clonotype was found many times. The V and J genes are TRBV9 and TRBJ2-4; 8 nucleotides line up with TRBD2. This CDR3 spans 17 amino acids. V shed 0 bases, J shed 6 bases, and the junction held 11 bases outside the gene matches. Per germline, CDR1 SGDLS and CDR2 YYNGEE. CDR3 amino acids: CASSVEAGGWGGNIQYF. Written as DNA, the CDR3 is TGTGCCAGCAGCGTAGAGGCGGGGGGCTGGGGAGGAAACATTCAGTACTTC.

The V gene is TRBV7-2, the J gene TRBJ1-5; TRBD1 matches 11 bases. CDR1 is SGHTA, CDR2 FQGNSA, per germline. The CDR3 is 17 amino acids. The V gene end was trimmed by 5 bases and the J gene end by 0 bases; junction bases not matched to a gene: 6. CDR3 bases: TGTGCCAGCAGCCGGACAGGGGGCCTGTATAGCAATCAGCCCCAGCATTTT. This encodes CASSRTGGLYSNQPQHF.

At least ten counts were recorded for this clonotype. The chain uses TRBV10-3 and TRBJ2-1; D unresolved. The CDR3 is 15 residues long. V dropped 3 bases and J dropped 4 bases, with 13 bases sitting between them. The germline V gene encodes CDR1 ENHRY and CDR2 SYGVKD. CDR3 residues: CAISDRQGIYNEQFF. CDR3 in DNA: TGTGCCATCAGTGACCGGCAAGGCATTTACAATGAGCAGTTCTTC.